This passage covers 2 T cell receptor beta chains from one sample sequenced in a study of blood T cells in healthy people across ages (dated by TCRdb to the mid-2010s). Preparation of the library involved 5' RACE. Sequencing was carried out with an Illumina HiSeq 2500. A second roughly 6 to 11 cycle PCR used a sample-barcoded 5' primer and a J-beta primer mix. The public reads were reanalyzed by TCRdb: fastp trimming at Q25, MiXCR alignment, in-frame beta chains only. Each CDR3 protein gets just one entry, which takes the most common genes and DNA from the rows behind it. The sample includes 500,000 to 650,000 distinct CDR3 sequences, with about 28% observed a single time. Jointly, the top ten make up 3% to 4% of the sample. The same data also went into a second study, on T cells of mothers and their children.

The sequencing input was blood. These receptors came from a boy aged 2-9 years in good health.

V is TRBV11-2 and J is TRBJ2-1; possible D gene TRBD2, 6 bases. The CDR3 totals 17 residues. With 3 bases removed from V and 7 bases from J, the gap between germline ends came to 22 bases. Looked up from germline, CDR1 is SGHAT and CDR2 is FQNNGV. This chain's CDR3 is CASSFFRLARMPNEQFF. CDR3 DNA sequence: TGTGCCAGCAGCTTCTTTAGGCTAGCGAGAATGCCGAATGAGCAGTTCTTC. Full variable domain (missing parts from reference TRBV11-2 and TRBJ2-1): EAGVAQSPRYKIIEKRQSVAFWCNPISGHATLYWYQQILGQGPKLLIQFQNNGVVDDSQLPKDRFSAERLKGVDSTLKIQPAKLEDSAVYLCASSFFRLARMPNEQFFGPGTRLTVL.

This clonotype was seen a few times. V usage is TRBV20-1 and J usage is TRBJ1-4; D remains unclear. There are 11 residues in the CDR3. Germline V gives CDR1 DFQATT, CDR2 SNEGSKA (reference sequence). V lost 6 bases, J lost 8 bases, and 10 bases lay in between. This CDR3 is CSAPSREKLFF. The CDR3 region has the DNA TGCAGTGCCCCCTCCAGGGAAAAACTGTTTTTT.